A selection of T cell receptor beta chains follows, all from one sample in a study of cytomegalovirus exposure and HLA in healthy donors. Profiled with immunoSEQ multiplex PCR; TCRdb holds only in-frame clones, not every one. The repertoire holds about 200,000 clones, with around 88% as singletons. What was sequenced was PBMCs. Receptor source: a woman in her late teens or twenties in good health and CMV-seronegative. The CDR3 runs from the conserved cysteine through the conserved F or W. The order of the fields is clone size, D gene, J gene, V gene, CDR3 DNA, CDR3 protein. D genes are given only for firm matches. Rows may omit the clone size; those that give it use once, few, many or a size class.

clone_size: NA; d_call: TRBD1; j_call: TRBJ1-6; v_call: TRBV27; cdr3_nt: TGTGCCAGCAGTTTCCTCAGGGGGAATAATTCACCCCTCCACTTT; cdr3_aa: CASSFLRGNNSPLHF
clone_size: few; d_call: TRBD1; j_call: TRBJ1-1; v_call: TRBV2; cdr3_nt: TGTGCCAGCCGGATTGGACAGGGAGCGACGGCTTTCTTT; cdr3_aa: CASRIGQGATAFF
clone_size: NA; d_call: TRBD1; j_call: TRBJ2-7; v_call: TRBV5-4; cdr3_nt: TGTGCCAGCAGCCACCTTACAGGGGGTGACTACGAGCAGTACTTC; cdr3_aa: CASSHLTGGDYEQYF
clone_size: NA; d_call: TRBD2; j_call: TRBJ2-3; v_call: TRBV6-4; cdr3_nt: TGTGCCAGCAGTGGAAGGTCGGGAGGAGGGGCGGATACGCAGTATTTT; cdr3_aa: CASSGRSGGGADTQYF
clone_size: once; d_call: NA; j_call: TRBJ2-5; v_call: TRBV6-1; cdr3_nt: TGTGCCAGCAGTGAACGAGAGACCCAGTACTTC; cdr3_aa: CASSERETQYF
clone_size: NA; d_call: NA; j_call: TRBJ2-5; v_call: TRBV5-4; cdr3_nt: TGTGCCAGCAGCCACGGGGGTTCCCAAGAGACCCAGTACTTC; cdr3_aa: CASSHGGSQETQYF
clone_size: NA; d_call: TRBD1; j_call: TRBJ1-4; v_call: TRBV29-1; cdr3_nt: TGCAGCGTTGAAGACCTTCAGGGGGTCGAAAAACTGTTTTTT; cdr3_aa: CSVEDLQGVEKLFF
clone_size: NA; d_call: NA; j_call: TRBJ1-3; v_call: TRBV5-6; cdr3_nt: TGTGCCAGCAGCTGGGGAGGGGGCACCATATATTTT; cdr3_aa: CASSWGGGTIYF
clone_size: NA; d_call: TRBD2; j_call: TRBJ2-1; v_call: TRBV5-1; cdr3_nt: TGCGCCAGCAGCTCTAGCGGAGGGACTTCCTACAATGAGCAGTTCTTC; cdr3_aa: CASSSSGGTSYNEQFF
clone_size: once; d_call: TRBD1; j_call: TRBJ1-5; v_call: TRBV6-1; cdr3_nt: TGTGCCAGCAGAGACAGGGGATCTATTAATCAGCCCCAGCATTTT; cdr3_aa: CASRDRGSINQPQHF
clone_size: NA; d_call: TRBD1; j_call: TRBJ1-2; v_call: TRBV6-5; cdr3_nt: TGTGCCAGCAGTTACAGAAGGGGGCACACGAATGGCTACACCTTC; cdr3_aa: CASSYRRGHTNGYTF
clone_size: NA; d_call: NA; j_call: TRBJ1-2; v_call: TRBV6-1; cdr3_nt: TGTGCCAGCAGATATGGGGGGTCTGGGTCCTATGGCTACACCTTC; cdr3_aa: CASRYGGSGSYGYTF
clone_size: NA; d_call: NA; j_call: TRBJ2-1; v_call: TRBV5-1; cdr3_nt: TGCGCCAGCAGCTTGGACGGTAGCTCCTACAATGAGCAGTTCTTC; cdr3_aa: CASSLDGSSYNEQFF
clone_size: NA; d_call: NA; j_call: TRBJ1-2; v_call: TRBV19; cdr3_nt: TGTGCCAGTAGTAAGGAGGGACGGAACTATGGCTACACCTTC; cdr3_aa: CASSKEGRNYGYTF
clone_size: NA; d_call: TRBD2; j_call: TRBJ2-1; v_call: TRBV5-5; cdr3_nt: TGTGCCAGCAGCCCTGGGACTAGCGGATACAATGAGCAGTTCTTC; cdr3_aa: CASSPGTSGYNEQFF
clone_size: once; d_call: NA; j_call: TRBJ2-7; v_call: TRBV4-2; cdr3_nt: TGTGCCAGCAGCCAAGACTGGACAGATTCCTACGAGCAGTACTTC; cdr3_aa: CASSQDWTDSYEQYF
clone_size: few; d_call: NA; j_call: TRBJ2-1; v_call: TRBV29-1; cdr3_nt: TGCAGCGTAGATCCCCTCTCAGGGGTCGGTGAGCAGTTCTTC; cdr3_aa: CSVDPLSGVGEQFF
clone_size: NA; d_call: TRBD2; j_call: TRBJ2-7; v_call: TRBV7-2; cdr3_nt: TGTGCCAGCAGCTTAGCGTCGCGGGGCGGGAGAGGGTCGCGACACTACGAGCAGTACTTC; cdr3_aa: CASSLASRGGRGSRHYEQYF
clone_size: NA; d_call: TRBD1; j_call: TRBJ1-2; v_call: TRBV6-6; cdr3_nt: TGTGCCAGCAGGGACGGGACAGCGTATGGCTACACCTTC; cdr3_aa: CASRDGTAYGYTF
clone_size: few; d_call: TRBD1; j_call: TRBJ2-7; v_call: TRBV19; cdr3_nt: TGTGCCAGTAGTATTACAGGGGGCGCAACCGCGACCCACGAGCAGTACTTC; cdr3_aa: CASSITGGATATHEQYF
clone_size: NA; d_call: NA; j_call: TRBJ2-1; v_call: TRBV27; cdr3_nt: TGTGCCAGCAGTTTAATCCCGGGAGCGATCGTCGACAATGAGCAGTTCTTC; cdr3_aa: CASSLIPGAIVDNEQFF
clone_size: NA; d_call: TRBD1; j_call: TRBJ1-4; v_call: TRBV19; cdr3_nt: TGTGCCAGTAGGTCCCGGACAGGGACTGATGAAAAACTGTTTTTT; cdr3_aa: CASRSRTGTDEKLFF
clone_size: NA; d_call: TRBD1; j_call: TRBJ2-2; v_call: TRBV5-4; cdr3_nt: TGTGCCAGCAGCCTGACCGGGACAGGGATCACCGGGGAGCTGTTTTTT; cdr3_aa: CASSLTGTGITGELFF
clone_size: NA; d_call: NA; j_call: TRBJ1-1; v_call: TRBV14; cdr3_nt: TGTGCCAGCAGCCAAGTTCCGGGATGGGCTGAAGCTTTCTTT; cdr3_aa: CASSQVPGWAEAFF
clone_size: NA; d_call: NA; j_call: TRBJ2-5; v_call: TRBV6-5; cdr3_nt: TGTGCCAGCAGCAGACAGGAGACCCAGTACTTC; cdr3_aa: CASSRQETQYF
clone_size: NA; d_call: TRBD1; j_call: TRBJ1-2; v_call: TRBV4-2; cdr3_nt: TGTGCCAGCAGCCAAGAGACAGGGCCTTATGGCTACACCTTC; cdr3_aa: CASSQETGPYGYTF
clone_size: NA; d_call: NA; j_call: TRBJ2-3; v_call: TRBV5-4; cdr3_nt: TGTGCCAGCAGTACTAGCACAGATACGCAGTATTTT; cdr3_aa: CASSTSTDTQYF
clone_size: NA; d_call: NA; j_call: TRBJ1-2; v_call: TRBV6-4; cdr3_nt: TGTGCCAGCAGTGACTCCGGGGGGATCGGCTATGGCTACACCTTC; cdr3_aa: CASSDSGGIGYGYTF
clone_size: NA; d_call: NA; j_call: TRBJ1-2; v_call: TRBV20-1; cdr3_nt: TGCAGTGCTAGAGATTGGCCCCTCAACACCTTC; cdr3_aa: CSARDWPLNTF
clone_size: NA; d_call: NA; j_call: TRBJ2-3; v_call: TRBV18; cdr3_nt: TGTGCCAGCTCACCGCGAGACAGAACAGATACGCAGTATTTT; cdr3_aa: CASSPRDRTDTQYF
clone_size: NA; d_call: TRBD2; j_call: TRBJ2-7; v_call: TRBV7-2; cdr3_nt: TGTGCCAGCAGCCCGGGACTAGCCAGCTACGAGCAGTACTTC; cdr3_aa: CASSPGLASYEQYF
clone_size: NA; d_call: TRBD2; j_call: TRBJ2-5; v_call: TRBV5-5; cdr3_nt: TGTGCCAGCAGCTTGGTGCTAGCGGGAGACCGGGAGACCCAGTACTTC; cdr3_aa: CASSLVLAGDRETQYF
clone_size: NA; d_call: TRBD2; j_call: TRBJ2-3; v_call: TRBV5-4; cdr3_nt: TGTGCCAGCAGCTTGGATCCCAGCGGGGACGGAGATACGCAGTATTTT; cdr3_aa: CASSLDPSGDGDTQYF
clone_size: NA; d_call: TRBD1; j_call: TRBJ2-3; v_call: TRBV7-8; cdr3_nt: TGTGCCAGCAGCCAGGGGGTCCATACCACAGATACGCAGTATTTT; cdr3_aa: CASSQGVHTTDTQYF
clone_size: NA; d_call: NA; j_call: TRBJ2-6; v_call: TRBV11-1; cdr3_nt: TGTGCCAGCAGCCCCTGGACAGCCCCTCGGGGGGCCAACGTCCTGACTTTC; cdr3_aa: CASSPWTAPRGANVLTF
clone_size: NA; d_call: TRBD1; j_call: TRBJ2-2; v_call: TRBV5-1; cdr3_nt: TGCGCCAGCAGCTTGGGACAGGGGGCGAACACCGGGGAGCTGTTTTTT; cdr3_aa: CASSLGQGANTGELFF
clone_size: NA; d_call: NA; j_call: TRBJ1-5; v_call: TRBV6-5; cdr3_nt: TGTGCCAGCAGTTACCGCGGAGGGGAACAGCCCCAGCATTTT; cdr3_aa: CASSYRGGEQPQHF